Here is one TCR beta chain with its context. The data originate from a study of blood T cell repertoires in COVID-19. Measured with immunoSEQ multiplex PCR; TCRdb has only the in-frame clones, and not every one. Of approximately 300,000 clones in the sample, 75% to 95% were seen once. This sequence originates from a woman under 40 with COVID-19, enrolled during active disease. Sequenced sample: peripheral blood.

The CDR3 protein is CASSVGTGDSPQHF. The CDR3, as DNA: TGCGCCAGCAGCGTTGGGACAGGGGATTCGCCCCAGCATTTT. The chain links TRBV5-1 to TRBJ1-5; the match to TRBD1 covers 10 bases. This CDR3 region has 14 residues. Germline V gene sequence: CDR1 SGHRS, CDR2 YFSETQ. V lost 4 bases, J lost 9 bases, and 7 bases stayed unmatched.